What follows are 7 T cell receptor beta chains derived from one specimen sequenced in a study of a mutant IDH1 vaccine in newly diagnosed glioma (dated by TCRdb to 2020 to 2022). The library was made by the immunoSEQ multiplex PCR assay. What TCRdb holds here is the immuneACCESS table cut down to in-frame rearrangements. Part of the clones is not present; checked against another copy, under half of the missing clones reflect an unresolved V gene, and the others are unexplained. Present in this sample are 77,000 or so clones, 75% to 90% of which were seen just once. The top ten constitute 0.6% to 0.95% of the sample. Their antigen targets remain unknown. What this sample's time point label stands for: week 23, last vaccination. Each vaccine dose, consisting of 300 ug of a 20-mer mutant IDH1 peptide in Montanide, was administered subcutaneously with topical imiquimod. Sequenced material: PBMCs, taken from a glioma patient whose treatment included an IDH1 peptide vaccine. The receptors originated from a woman between 45 and 65 years old with glioma.

The V gene is TRBV29-1, the J gene TRBJ1-2, with a possible D match to TRBD1 (5 bases). The CDR3 has 14 residues. The ends were cut back, 0 bases at V and 7 bases at J, with 15 bases in the middle. Germline V CDR1 and CDR2: SQVTM, ANQGSEA. CDR3 sequence reads: CSVEDGERGSGYTF. The DNA for the CDR3 is TGCAGCGTTGAAGATGGGGAAAGGGGTTCTGGCTACACCTTC.

The V call is TRBV27, the J call TRBJ1-2; D gene ambiguous. CDR3 length equals 15 residues. The V gene lost 6 bases and the J gene lost 2 bases, with 16 bases spanning the gap. Per the germline V gene, CDR1 is MNHEY and CDR2 is SMNVEV (reference sequence). This CDR3 reads CASSRGSSLNYGYTF. For the CDR3, the DNA is TGTGCCAGCAGCCGGGGTTCGTCCCTGAACTATGGCTACACCTTC.

This rearrangement joins TRBV2 to TRBJ2-1, with D tentatively TRBD2 (6 bases). CDR1 is SNHLY, CDR2 FYNNEI, per germline. With 7 bases removed from V and 5 bases from J, the gap between germline ends came to 12 bases. The CDR3 has 13 residues. CDR3 residues: CASKTGANNEQFF. The CDR3 nucleotides read TGTGCCAGCAAAACGGGAGCGAACAATGAGCAGTTCTTC.

The gene calls are TRBV2 and TRBJ2-1; D gene uncertain. V was pared by 6 bases and J by 8 bases, with 11 bases between. Germline V gene lookup returns CDR1 SNHLY and CDR2 FYNNEI. The CDR3 runs 12 residues. The DNA of the CDR3 is TGTGCCAGCAGAAGTGTGGTGGATGAGCAGTTCTTC. Amino acid sequence: CASRSVVDEQFF.

The chain is built from TRBV30 and TRBJ1-2, with D uncertain. This CDR3 is built from 11 residues. Trimming removed 3 bases at V and 10 bases at J, with 12 bases between. CDR1 is GTSNPN and CDR2 is SVGIG in the germline V gene (reference sequence). The CDR3 DNA reads as TGTGCCTGGAGCACCCACAGAAACTACACCTTC. Residues: CAWSTHRNYTF.

The CDR3 nucleotides read TGCAGCGTTGAAGGGACTAGCGGGCCCTATAGCTCCTACAATGAGCAGTTCTTC. Its translation is CSVEGTSGPYSSYNEQFF. The V gene is TRBV29-1, the J gene TRBJ2-1; 11 bases are shared with TRBD2. This CDR3 contains 18 residues. CDR1 and CDR2 from the germline V gene are SQVTM and ANQGSEA. The J segment lost 0 bases and the V segment lost 1 base, leaving 8 bases of the junction unmatched.

The J gene is TRBJ1-2, the V gene TRBV19, with 9 bases fitting TRBD1. This CDR3 region has 17 residues. J was trimmed by 2 bases and V by 4 bases; bases with no gene match: 11. CDR1 and CDR2 from the germline V gene are LNHDA and SQIVND (reference sequence). The CDR3 sequence: CASSTGTGFLLNYGYTF. In nucleotides, the CDR3 is TGTGCCAGTAGTACCGGGACAGGGTTTCTTCTCAACTATGGCTACACCTTC.